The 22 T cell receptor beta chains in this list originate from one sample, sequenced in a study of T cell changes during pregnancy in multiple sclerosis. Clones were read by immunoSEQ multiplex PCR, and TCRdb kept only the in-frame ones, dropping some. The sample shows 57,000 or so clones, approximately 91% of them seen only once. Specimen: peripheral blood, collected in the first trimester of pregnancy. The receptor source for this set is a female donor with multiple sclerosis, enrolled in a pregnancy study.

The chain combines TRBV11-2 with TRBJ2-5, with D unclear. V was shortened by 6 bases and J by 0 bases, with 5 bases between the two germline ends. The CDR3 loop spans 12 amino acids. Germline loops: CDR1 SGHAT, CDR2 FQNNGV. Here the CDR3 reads CASSENQETQYF. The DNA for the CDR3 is TGTGCCAGCAGTGAGAACCAAGAGACCCAGTACTTC. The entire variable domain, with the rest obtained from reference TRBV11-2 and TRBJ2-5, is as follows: EAGVAQSPRYKIIEKRQSVAFWCNPISGHATLYWYQQILGQGPKLLIQFQNNGVVDDSQLPKDRFSAERLKGVDSTLKIQPAKLEDSAVYLCASSENQETQYFGPGTRLLVL.

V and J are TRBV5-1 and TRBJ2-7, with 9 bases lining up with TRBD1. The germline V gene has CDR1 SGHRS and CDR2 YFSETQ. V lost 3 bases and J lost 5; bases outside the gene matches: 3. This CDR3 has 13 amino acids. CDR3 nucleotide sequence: TGCGCCAGCAGCTCCGGACAGGGGAACGAGCAGTACTTC. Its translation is CASSSGQGNEQYF.

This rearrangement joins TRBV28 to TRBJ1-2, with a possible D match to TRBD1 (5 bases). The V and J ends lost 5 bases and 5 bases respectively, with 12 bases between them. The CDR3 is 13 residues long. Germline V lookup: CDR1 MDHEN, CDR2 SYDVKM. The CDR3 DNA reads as TGTGCCAGCAGTGTTCAGGGATGGTATGGCTACACCTTC. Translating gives CASSVQGWYGYTF.

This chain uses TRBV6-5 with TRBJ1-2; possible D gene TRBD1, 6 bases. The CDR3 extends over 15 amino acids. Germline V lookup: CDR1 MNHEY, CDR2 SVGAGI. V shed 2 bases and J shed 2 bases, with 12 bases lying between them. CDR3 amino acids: CASSYGDTRNYGYTF. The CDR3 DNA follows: TGTGCCAGCAGTTACGGGGACACCAGAAACTATGGCTACACCTTC.

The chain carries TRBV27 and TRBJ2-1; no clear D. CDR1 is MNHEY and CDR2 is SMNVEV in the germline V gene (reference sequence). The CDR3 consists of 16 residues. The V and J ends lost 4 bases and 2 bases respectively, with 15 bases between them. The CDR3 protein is CASSSRVVSTYNEQFF. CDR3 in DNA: TGTGCCAGCAGTTCCCGGGTGGTGTCAACCTACAATGAGCAGTTCTTC.

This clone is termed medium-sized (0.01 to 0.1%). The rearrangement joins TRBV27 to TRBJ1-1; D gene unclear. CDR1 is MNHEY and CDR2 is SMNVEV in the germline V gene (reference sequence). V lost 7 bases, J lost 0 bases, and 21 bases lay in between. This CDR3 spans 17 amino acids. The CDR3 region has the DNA TGTGCCAGCATGGCTAGGTCCTCGCAGAGCATGAACACTGAAGCTTTCTTT. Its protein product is CASMARSSQSMNTEAFF.

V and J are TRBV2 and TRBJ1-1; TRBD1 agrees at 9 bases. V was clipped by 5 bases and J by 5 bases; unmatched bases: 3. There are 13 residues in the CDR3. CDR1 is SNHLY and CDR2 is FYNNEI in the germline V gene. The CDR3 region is CASSPGTGTEAFF. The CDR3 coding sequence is TGTGCCAGCAGTCCCGGGACAGGGACTGAAGCTTTCTTT.

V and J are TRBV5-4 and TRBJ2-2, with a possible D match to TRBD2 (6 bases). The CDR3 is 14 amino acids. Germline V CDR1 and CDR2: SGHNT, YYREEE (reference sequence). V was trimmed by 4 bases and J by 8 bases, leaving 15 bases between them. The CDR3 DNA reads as TGTGCCAGCAGCCCGGGACTTAAGGGGGGGGAGCTGTTTTTT. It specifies CASSPGLKGGELFF.

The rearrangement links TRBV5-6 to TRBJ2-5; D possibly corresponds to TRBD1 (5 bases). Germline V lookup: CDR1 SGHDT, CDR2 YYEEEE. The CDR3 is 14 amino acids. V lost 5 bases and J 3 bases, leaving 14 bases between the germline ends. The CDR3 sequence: CASRSQGPKETQYF. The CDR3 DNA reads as TGTGCCAGCAGGAGCCAGGGCCCCAAAGAGACCCAGTACTTC.

CDR3 nucleotides: TGTGCCATCAGGGGACAGACTGATGGCTACACCTTC. It specifies CAIRGQTDGYTF. The chain links TRBV10-3 to TRBJ1-2; 7 nucleotides line up with TRBD1. The CDR3 is 12 amino acids. With V trimmed by 6 bases and J by 6 bases, 4 bases remained unmatched. Looked up from germline, CDR1 is ENHRY and CDR2 is SYGVKD.

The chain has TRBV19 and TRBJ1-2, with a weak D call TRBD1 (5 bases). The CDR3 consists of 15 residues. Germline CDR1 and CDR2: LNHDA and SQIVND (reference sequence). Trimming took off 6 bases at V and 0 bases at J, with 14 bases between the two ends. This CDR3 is CASRGRQIANYGYTF. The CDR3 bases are TGTGCCAGTAGGGGAAGACAGATAGCTAACTATGGCTACACCTTC.

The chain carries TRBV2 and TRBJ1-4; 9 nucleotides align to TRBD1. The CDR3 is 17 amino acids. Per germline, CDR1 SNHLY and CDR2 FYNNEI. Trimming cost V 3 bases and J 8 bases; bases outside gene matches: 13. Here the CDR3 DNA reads TGTGCCAGCAGTGAGGCTCTTGGGACAGGGTATAGGGAAAAACTGTTTTTT. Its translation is CASSEALGTGYREKLFF.

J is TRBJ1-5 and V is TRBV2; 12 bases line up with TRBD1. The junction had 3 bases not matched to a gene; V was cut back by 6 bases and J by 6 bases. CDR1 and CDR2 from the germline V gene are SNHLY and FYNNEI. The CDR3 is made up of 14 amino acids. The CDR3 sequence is CASRGTGGGQPQHF. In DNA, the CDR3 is TGTGCCAGCAGGGGGACAGGGGGCGGTCAGCCCCAGCATTTT.

CDR3 residues: CASSLGGQIGNTIYF. As DNA, the CDR3 is TGTGCCAGCAGCTTAGGCGGACAGATTGGAAACACCATATATTTT. The J gene is TRBJ1-3, the V gene TRBV7-9, with a weak D call TRBD1 (6 bases). The CDR3 is made up of 15 amino acids. Germline values: CDR1 SEHNR, CDR2 FQNEAQ (reference sequence). V was cut by 1 base and J by 3 bases, with 10 bases left in between.

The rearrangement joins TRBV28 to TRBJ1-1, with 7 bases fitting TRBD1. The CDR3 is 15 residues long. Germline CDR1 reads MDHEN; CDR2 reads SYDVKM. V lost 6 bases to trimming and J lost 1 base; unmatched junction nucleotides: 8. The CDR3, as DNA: TGTGCCAGCAGCGAACAGGGGTGGACGAACACTGAAGCTTTCTTT. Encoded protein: CASSEQGWTNTEAFF.

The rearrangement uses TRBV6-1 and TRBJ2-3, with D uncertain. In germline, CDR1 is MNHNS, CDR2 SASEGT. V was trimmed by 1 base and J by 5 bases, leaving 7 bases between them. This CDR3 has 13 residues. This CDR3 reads CASSEVRGDTQYF. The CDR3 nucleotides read TGTGCCAGCAGTGAAGTTCGAGGAGATACGCAGTATTTT.

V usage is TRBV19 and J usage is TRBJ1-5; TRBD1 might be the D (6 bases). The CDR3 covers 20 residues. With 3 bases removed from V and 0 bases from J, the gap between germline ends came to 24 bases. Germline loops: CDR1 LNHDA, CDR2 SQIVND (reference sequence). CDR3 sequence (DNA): TGTGCCAGTAGTATCCCTCGACAGGCTACGGGTCCCTATAGCAATCAGCCCCAGCATTTT. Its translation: CASSIPRQATGPYSNQPQHF.

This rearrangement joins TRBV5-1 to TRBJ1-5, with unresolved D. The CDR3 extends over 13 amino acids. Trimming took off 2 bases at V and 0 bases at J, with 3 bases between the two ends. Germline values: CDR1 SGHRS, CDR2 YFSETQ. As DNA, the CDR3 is TGCGCCAGCAGCTTTAATAGCAATCAGCCCCAGCATTTT. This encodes CASSFNSNQPQHF.

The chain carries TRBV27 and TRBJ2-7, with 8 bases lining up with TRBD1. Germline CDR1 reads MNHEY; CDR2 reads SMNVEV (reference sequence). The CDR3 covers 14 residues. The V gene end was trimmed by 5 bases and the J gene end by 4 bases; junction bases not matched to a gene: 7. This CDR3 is CASSAWDRFYEQYF. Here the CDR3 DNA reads TGTGCCAGCAGTGCCTGGGACAGGTTTTACGAGCAGTACTTC.

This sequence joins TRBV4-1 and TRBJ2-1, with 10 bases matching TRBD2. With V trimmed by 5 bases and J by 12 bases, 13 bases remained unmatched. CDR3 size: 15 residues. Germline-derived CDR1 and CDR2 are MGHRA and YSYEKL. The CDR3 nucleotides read TGCGCCAGCAGCGACGAGACTAGCGGGCGGTACATGCAGTTCTTC. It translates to CASSDETSGRYMQFF.

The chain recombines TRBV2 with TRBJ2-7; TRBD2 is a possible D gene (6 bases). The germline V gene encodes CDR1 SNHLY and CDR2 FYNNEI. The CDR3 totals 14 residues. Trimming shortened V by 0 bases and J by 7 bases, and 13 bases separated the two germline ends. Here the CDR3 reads CASSEAAGRMEQYF. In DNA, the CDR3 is TGTGCCAGCAGTGAAGCGGCGGGAAGGATGGAGCAGTACTTC.

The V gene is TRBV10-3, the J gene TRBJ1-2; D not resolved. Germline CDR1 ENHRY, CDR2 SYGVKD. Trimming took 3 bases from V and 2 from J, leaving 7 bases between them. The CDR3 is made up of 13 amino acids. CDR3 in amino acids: CAISDSSNYGYTF. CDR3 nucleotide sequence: TGTGCCATCAGTGATTCCTCCAACTATGGCTACACCTTC.